This TCR beta chain was documented in a study of beta chain features in type 1 diabetes. General study findings and limits: In all four CD4+ subsets, TCRB CDR3 length was significantly, moderately reduced in type 1 diabetes.

Worth noting for this clone: What it binds is unknown.

The authors took one heparinised blood draw, averaging about 116 mL, from each donor. Sorted CD4+ subsets: naive, central memory, regulatory, stem cell-like memory (CD45RO/CCR7/CD25/CD127/CD95/CD27 panel). The sequenced template was cDNA made from the entire isolated RNA. Produced via immunoSEQ multiplex PCR; TCRdb's table is partial and in-frame only. The sample lists a few hundred thousand clones, 9.6% occurring once. This CDR3 has 14 residues. Deletions cut 5 bases from V and 8 bases from J, with 15 bases between. Germline values: CDR1 SGHAT, CDR2 FQNNGV. Sequenced: central memory CD4+ T cells from blood. The V gene is TRBV11-2, the J gene TRBJ1-4, with D perhaps TRBD1 (5 bases). The receptor was derived from a man aged 30 to 45 with type 1 diabetes. In DNA, the CDR3 is TGTGCCAGCAGCCCCGGGGGGGTTGGGGAAAAACTGTTTTTT. It is translated as CASSPGGVGEKLFF.